Listed below are T cell receptor beta chains from one sample, sequenced in a study of beta chain features in type 1 diabetes. Measured with immunoSEQ multiplex PCR; TCRdb has only the in-frame clones, and not every one. The sample records roughly 140,000 clones, 6.5% to 8.5% being singletons. The source material was central memory CD4+ T cells from blood. The receptors stem from a woman in her twenties or thirties in good health. The CDR3 runs from the conserved cysteine through the conserved F or W. The order of the fields is CDR3 protein, CDR3 DNA, D gene, V gene, J gene, clone size. A D gene is named only where the DNA matches it firmly. Only some rows state a clone size, as once, few, many or a class for expanded clones.

CDR3 protein: CASSQDVTEEETQYF
CDR3 DNA: TGCGCCAGCAGCCAAGATGTGACAGAAGAAGAGACCCAGTACTTC
D gene: -
V gene: TRBV4-3
J gene: TRBJ2-5
clone size: few

CDR3 protein: CASSPRGGSLSGANVLTF
CDR3 DNA: TGTGCCAGCAGCCCGCGCGGAGGGAGTCTCTCTGGGGCCAACGTCCTGACTTTC
D gene: -
V gene: TRBV9
J gene: TRBJ2-6
clone size: few

CDR3 protein: CASRLGQGLQQYF
CDR3 DNA: TGTGCCAGCAGATTAGGACAGGGTCTTCAACAGTACTTC
D gene: TRBD1
V gene: TRBV27
J gene: TRBJ2-7
clone size: -

CDR3 protein: CASRTGPYGYTF
CDR3 DNA: TGTGCCAGCAGGACAGGTCCCTATGGCTACACCTTC
D gene: -
V gene: TRBV28
J gene: TRBJ1-2
clone size: -

CDR3 protein: CASSPVRGNTGELFF
CDR3 DNA: TGTGCCAGCAGTCCCGTCAGGGGGAACACCGGGGAGCTGTTTTTT
D gene: -
V gene: TRBV6-1
J gene: TRBJ2-2
clone size: -

CDR3 protein: CASKGEGSSLARNEKLFF
CDR3 DNA: TGTGCCAGCAAGGGGGAGGGATCCTCCCTTGCCCGGAATGAAAAACTGTTTTTT
D gene: -
V gene: TRBV4-2
J gene: TRBJ1-4
clone size: -

CDR3 protein: CASSLRDNYEQYF
CDR3 DNA: TGTGCCAGTAGTCTCCGGGACAACTACGAGCAGTACTTC
D gene: -
V gene: TRBV19
J gene: TRBJ2-7
clone size: -

CDR3 protein: CASSPSGVTSYEQYF
CDR3 DNA: TGTGCCAGCTCACCCTCGGGAGTCACCTCCTACGAGCAGTACTTC
D gene: -
V gene: TRBV18
J gene: TRBJ2-7
clone size: -

CDR3 protein: CASSLGDRAYEQYF
CDR3 DNA: TGTGCCAGCAGCTTGGGGGACAGAGCCTACGAGCAGTACTTC
D gene: TRBD1
V gene: TRBV5-4
J gene: TRBJ2-7
clone size: -

CDR3 protein: CATSSGTGISNEQFF
CDR3 DNA: TGTGCCACCAGCTCCGGGACAGGGATATCCAATGAGCAGTTCTTC
D gene: TRBD1
V gene: TRBV15
J gene: TRBJ2-1
clone size: many

CDR3 protein: CAWGRQGAAQETQYF
CDR3 DNA: TGTGCCTGGGGGAGACAGGGTGCAGCCCAAGAGACCCAGTACTTC
D gene: TRBD1
V gene: TRBV30
J gene: TRBJ2-5
clone size: -

CDR3 protein: CASSDDTNYEQYF
CDR3 DNA: TGTGCCAGCAGTGACGACACGAACTACGAGCAGTACTTC
D gene: -
V gene: TRBV2
J gene: TRBJ2-7
clone size: -

CDR3 protein: CASSQDPGNYEQYF
CDR3 DNA: TGCGCCAGCAGCCAAGATCCAGGAAACTACGAGCAGTACTTC
D gene: -
V gene: TRBV4-3
J gene: TRBJ2-7
clone size: few

CDR3 protein: CASSPSSNSNQPQHF
CDR3 DNA: TGTGCCAGCAGTCCTAGCAGTAATAGCAATCAGCCCCAGCATTTT
D gene: -
V gene: TRBV27
J gene: TRBJ1-5
clone size: -

CDR3 protein: CSVATGSYEQYF
CDR3 DNA: TGCAGCGTTGCCACAGGGTCCTACGAGCAGTACTTC
D gene: -
V gene: TRBV29-1
J gene: TRBJ2-7
clone size: -

CDR3 protein: CASSEATGRETQYF
CDR3 DNA: TGTGCCAGCAGTGAAGCGACAGGGCGCGAGACCCAGTACTTC
D gene: TRBD1
V gene: TRBV6-1
J gene: TRBJ2-5
clone size: -

CDR3 protein: CASSQTGGGQPQHF
CDR3 DNA: TGCGCCAGCAGCCAAACAGGGGGCGGCCAGCCCCAGCATTTT
D gene: TRBD1
V gene: TRBV4-3
J gene: TRBJ1-5
clone size: many